The rows below give T cell receptor beta chains drawn from one sample of a study of blood T cell repertoires in COVID-19. Assay: immunoSEQ multiplex PCR; the TCRdb copy retains only in-frame clones and omits some. This sample carries about 250,000 clones, 84% of them seen once, and the ten largest clones take around 4%. The sequenced material came from peripheral blood. These receptor sequences come from a man over 45 with acute or convalescent COVID-19. Both conserved end residues are part of each CDR3. The D gene is left open where the match is weak. Part of the rows lack a size; the others show once, few, many or a class for expanded clones.

>TRBV7-8|-|TRBJ1-3|TRBD1
TGTGCCAGCAGCTTAGGGACAGGGGGTGGAAACACCATATATTTT
CASSLGTGGGNTIYF
>TRBV6-5|-|TRBJ2-1|TRBD2
TGTGCCAGCAGTTACTCTACTAGCGGATACAATGAGCAGTTCTTC
CASSYSTSGYNEQFF
>TRBV12-5|-|TRBJ2-7|TRBD1
TGTGCTAGTGGGGCCGGGACAGGGTATAGCGAGCAGTACTTC
CASGAGTGYSEQYF
>TRBV7-2|-|TRBJ1-2|TRBD1
TGTGCCAGCAGCGCGTATAACAGGGGGTTGGACTATGGCTACACCTTC
CASSAYNRGLDYGYTF
>TRBV4-1|-|TRBJ2-1|-
TGCGCCAGCAGCCAAGTGGCGGAAAACTACAATGAGCAGTTCTTC
CASSQVAENYNEQFF
>TRBV7-6|-|TRBJ1-3|-
TGTGCCAGCAGCTTACCTTCCTCTGGAAACACCATATATTTT
CASSLPSSGNTIYF
>TRBV7-9|few|TRBJ2-7|-
TGTGCCAGCAGCCCCAGGCGGGTAGACCTCTACGAGCAGTACTTC
CASSPRRVDLYEQYF
>TRBV13|-|TRBJ2-1|TRBD2
TGTGCCAGCAGCTTAGCGACTAGCATCGATGAGCAGTTCTTC
CASSLATSIDEQFF
>TRBV5-1|-|TRBJ1-4|-
TGCGCCAGCAGCTTGGGACAAGCAAATGAAAAACTGTTTTTT
CASSLGQANEKLFF
>TRBV7-2|-|TRBJ2-7|-
TGTGCCAGCAGCTTACGCCAGACAGCTTTCTACGAGCAGTACTTC
CASSLRQTAFYEQYF
>TRBV19|once|TRBJ1-5|TRBD1
TGTGCCAGTAGTATAGGGACAGGCGAAAATCAGCCCCAGCATTTT
CASSIGTGENQPQHF
>TRBV28|-|TRBJ2-7|-
TGTGCCAGCAGTCTAATGGGGGGAGTGGGCTACGAGCAGTACTTC
CASSLMGGVGYEQYF
>TRBV5-1|-|TRBJ2-3|TRBD2
TGCGCCAGCAGCTGGGGGACTAGCGGATTCACAGATACGCAGTATTTT
CASSWGTSGFTDTQYF
>TRBV7-2|-|TRBJ1-5|-
TGTGCCAGCAGCCAACAGTTGGATCAGCCCCAGCATTTT
CASSQQLDQPQHF
>TRBV10-1|once|TRBJ1-6|-
TGCGCCAGCAGCGAAGGACTGAAAAGTTCACCCCTCCACTTT
CASSEGLKSSPLHF
>TRBV4-1|-|TRBJ1-2|TRBD1
TGCGCCAGCAGCCAAGAGGGTTCAACAGGGGAAGGCTACACCTTC
CASSQEGSTGEGYTF
>TRBV27|-|TRBJ1-1|-
TGTGCCAGCAGTTCAGGGTTGGTTGACACTGAAGCTTTCTTT
CASSSGLVDTEAFF
>TRBV7-5|-|TRBJ1-1|-
TGTGCCAGAAGCACCCGGGAAGACAACACTGAAGCTTTCTTT
CARSTREDNTEAFF
>TRBV7-9|-|TRBJ2-7|TRBD2
TGTGCCAGCAGCCCCCGCAGCGGGGCGGAGCAGTACTTC
CASSPRSGAEQYF
>TRBV4-1|-|TRBJ2-5|TRBD2
TGCGCCAGCAGCCGACCCCCCGGGCGGGTAGCGGGAGTGGCAGAGACCCAGTACTTC
CASSRPPGRVAGVAETQYF
>TRBV6-1|-|TRBJ1-5|-
TGTGCCAGCAGTGAAACTTCGGCAGGGTCTCAGCCCCAGCATTTT
CASSETSAGSQPQHF
>TRBV5-8|-|TRBJ1-5|TRBD1
TGTGCCAGCGACTTGCTTTTAGACAGGGGGATAGGGCAGCCCCAGCATTTT
CASDLLLDRGIGQPQHF
>TRBV9|-|TRBJ2-7|-
TGTGCCAGCAGCGTAGCGGGCGGAGGGTCCCCCTACGAGCAGTACTTC
CASSVAGGGSPYEQYF
>TRBV19|-|TRBJ2-1|TRBD2
TGTGCCAGTAGTATCAGGGCTAGCGGGAGGGCACGGGGTTACAATGAGCAGTTCTTC
CASSIRASGRARGYNEQFF
>TRBV6-5|once|TRBJ2-7|-
TGTGCCAGCAGTTACTCTGGCGGATCCTACGAGCAGTACTTC
CASSYSGGSYEQYF
>TRBV6-1|-|TRBJ2-3|TRBD1
TGTGCCAGCAGTGACCGGACAGGGGGAACAGATACGCAGTATTTT
CASSDRTGGTDTQYF
>TRBV7-9|once|TRBJ1-1|TRBD1
TGTGCCAGCAGCCTCCGGACAGGGGACACTGAAGCTTTCTTT
CASSLRTGDTEAFF
>TRBV13|-|TRBJ2-5|-
TGTGCCAGCAGCTTACGAGAGGTGGAGACCCAGTACTTC
CASSLREVETQYF
>TRBV5-8|-|TRBJ2-3|-
TGTGCCAGCAGCCTCCGGGCGCAGTATTTT
CASSLRAQYF
>TRBV5-1|-|TRBJ2-3|-
TGCGCCAGCAGCCTCCCCCAGTACACAGATACGCAGTATTTT
CASSLPQYTDTQYF
>TRBV7-9|-|TRBJ1-2|-
TGTGCCAGCAGCTTAATTTCTGATCAGTATGGCTACACCTTC
CASSLISDQYGYTF